This entry is about one T cell receptor beta chain. The antigen is not known. Sequencing was performed with immunoSEQ multiplex PCR; in TCRdb, only in-frame clones are kept and a portion is missing. This repertoire shows 250,000 to 350,000 clones, 65% to 85% found once; its top ten account for approximately 5.6%. The entry originates in a study of cytotoxic CD8 clonotypes in ibrutinib-treated CLL. Looking at the study overall: Partial responses numbered roughly 24 and complete responses 2; after a median approximately 70 months, roughly 15 stayed remitted and around 12 progressed.

The study's findings and limits: Rare overall, public clonotypes shrank or held steady under therapy. Clonality was elevated at ibrutinib response and had returned toward baseline at progression. Exceeding age-matched healthy donors, baseline clonality also tracked the counts of circulating CD8+ T cells.

The receptor comes from a human donor with chronic lymphocytic leukemia. The sequencing here drew on PBMCs, taken at disease progression, from a patient treated with ibrutinib.

In nucleotides, the CDR3 is TGTGCCAGCAGTACAGCGGGAGTGCCAGATACGCAGTATTTT. This gives the protein CASSTAGVPDTQYF. V usage is TRBV28 and J usage is TRBJ2-3; 8 positions match TRBD2. Per the germline V gene, CDR1 is MDHEN and CDR2 is SYDVKM. V lost 5 bases to trimming and J lost 4 bases; unmatched junction nucleotides: 5. The CDR3 contains 14 residues.